This TCR beta chain was found in a study of T cells after yellow fever vaccination. The CDR3 is 20 residues long. From germline, CDR1 is SGHAT and CDR2 FQNNGV. V lost 3 bases, J lost 5 bases, and 32 bases lay in between. Study-wide results and caveats: Detected again after the booster were most primary-vaccination clones, at nearly 97% CD4 and 80% to 90% CD8.

TCRdb independently ran MiXCR on the 5' RACE reads; one entry per CDR3 protein. The sample comprises under 550,000 distinct CDR3 sequences, just over 20% of which are singletons, and less than 20% rests with the top ten. In regard to this clonotype: The antigen remains unidentified.

This sequence joins TRBV11-2 and TRBJ2-7; D is unresolved. This sample comprised PBMCs, obtained more than 20 days after the first yellow fever vaccination. The sequence was obtained from a man between 18 and 35 years old who received the YFV17D yellow fever vaccine. The CDR3 protein is CASSFVRLVAVRGLNNEQYF. The CDR3 DNA reads TGTGCCAGCAGCTTTGTTCGCTTGGTGGCCGTGAGAGGATTGAACAACGAGCAGTACTTC.